This T cell receptor (beta chain) was found in a study of blood T cell repertoires in COVID-19. From germline, CDR1 is SGHRS and CDR2 YFSETQ. V was shortened by 4 bases and J by 4 bases, with 11 bases between the two germline ends. The CDR3 is 13 amino acids. Libraries were prepared by immunoSEQ multiplex PCR; TCRdb keeps only in-frame clonotypes and omits some of them. The data show more than 250,000 clones, with 84% seen just once and roughly 8.6% held by the top ten. The chain couples TRBV5-1 to TRBJ2-5; tentative D call: TRBD2 (5 bases). Source material: peripheral blood. The source is a human donor in a cohort sampled during active COVID-19. DNA for the CDR3: TGCGCCAGCAGCGAACTAGGGTCAGAGACCCAGTACTTC. Its translation is CASSELGSETQYF. Drawing the rest from reference TRBV5-1 and TRBJ2-5, the complete variable domain is KAGVTQTPRYLIKTRGQQVTLSCSPISGHRSVSWYQQTPGQGLQFLFEYFSETQRNKGNFPGRFSGRQFSNSRSEMNVSTLELGDSALYLCASSELGSETQYFGPGTRLLVL.